This T cell receptor beta chain was sequenced for a study of cytomegalovirus exposure and HLA in healthy donors. Both 60 Vbeta primers and 13 Jbeta primers went into the PCR. In the source study's methods: About 12 million of tens of millions of unique TCR beta chains were shared, per a later count. Repertoires were generated with immunoSEQ multiplex PCR, while TCRdb's copy carries only in-frame clones and drops some. V and J calls and clone size are those listed in that table; D and trimming were worked out from the DNA. This sample carries 120,000 or so clones, 81% of them seen once, and the ten largest clones take around 2.2%. The germline gives CDR1 MNHEY, CDR2 SMNVEV (reference sequence). CDR3 length: 13 residues. Trimming left V 4 bases short and J 6 bases short, with 10 bases between. Study-level results: HLA alleles were associated with fewer than 20,000 TCR beta sequences in a later analysis at 0.05 false discovery rate. The authors considered a cluster of highly shared sequence variants likely to be a sequencing artifact. It was only CMV serostatus that was available as immune exposure information.

As concerns this clone: Its matching antigen is unknown.

This receptor was obtained from a woman in her 40s in good health and CMV-seronegative. The sequencing sample was made of PBMCs. The V gene is TRBV27, the J gene TRBJ2-1; a weak D match, TRBD2 (5 bases). CDR3 sequence: CASSSSRGNEQFF. In nucleotides, the CDR3 is TGTGCCAGCAGTTCCTCTCGGGGCAATGAGCAGTTCTTC.